This T cell receptor (beta chain) was sequenced for a study of blood T cell repertoires in COVID-19 (dated by TCRdb to the early 2020s). Study-wide context: The collaborator samples originated in the United States, Italy and Spain and spanned the acute and convalescent phases of COVID-19. The dataset comprised deeply sampled blood TCRbeta repertoires from subjects exposed to, actively infected with, or recovered from COVID-19. Sample metadata almost always included a de-identified subject ID, COVID-19 status, age in years and sex. The repertoires were made available in a free public database intended to serve as a resource for research on the immune response to SARS-CoV-2. The material from the prospective study consisted of cDNA or gDNA derived from T cells, B-cell-depleted T cells, or PBMCs. The samples were drawn from the first 160 participants of the ongoing ImmuneRACE study and from some 1,300 subjects provided by 6 global collaborators. Where available, HLA class I and class II types were taken from metadata supplied by the sample provider and were not determined by assay-based typing.

The germline V gene gives CDR1 as MNHEY and CDR2 as SVGAGI. The V and J ends are trimmed by 5 bases and 6 bases, leaving 11 bases between them. Counted from cysteine to phenylalanine, this CDR3 has 12 amino acids. Only the CDR3 region is kept as DNA, spanning 36 bases read in frame from base 1. Participants in the prospective study were aged roughly 18 to 100 years, lived in more than 20 United States geographic areas, and enrolled through a virtual design. In the prospective study, cohorts were assigned on the basis of participant-reported clinical history obtained from a screening survey and a study questionnaire. Mobile phlebotomists in the prospective study collected whole blood, serum and a nasopharyngeal or oropharyngeal swab from every participant. Prospective study participants could optionally give additional blood draws and questionnaires over a roughly 2-month period. Before DNA extraction, blood samples from the prospective study were shipped at room temperature or frozen.

TCRbeta CDR3 regions were amplified from genomic DNA by means of the immunoSEQ Assay, a bias-controlled multiplex PCR. As for the original processing: The number of nucleated cells in each sample was estimated from the amplification of reference gene primers within the assay. To quantify the absolute abundance of each unique TCRbeta CDR3 rearrangement, sequence reads were collapsed and filtered. For each sample, productive Simpson clonality was calculated as the square root of Simpson's diversity index over productive rearrangements. TCRdb limited this immuneACCESS table to in-frame rearrangements with V and J called. A share of clones is missing; checked studies link under half to unresolved V genes, and the rest is unexplained. The D gene and trimming were derived from the DNA, and the V and J assignments and clone size from that table. The sample has 400,000 to 550,000 clones on record, around 90% of them singletons. Of the sample, 1.5% to 2% falls within the top ten clones.

Beyond this particular receptor, the publication reports: The amount of clinical and demographic metadata varied by source and participant and was provided uncurated.

Concerning this clone: No cognate antigen has been identified for it. No much larger clone exists at a distance of one base, and base qualities are not known.

The chain couples TRBV6-5 to TRBJ2-7, with a tentative D gene TRBD1 over 6 matching bases. The sample consisted of PBMCs or T cells enriched from blood (not recorded which). The sequence came from a woman younger than 35 with acute COVID-19. The CDR3 reads CASSHRVFEQYF. The nucleotides are TGTGCCAGCAGTCACAGGGTTTTCGAGCAGTACTTC.